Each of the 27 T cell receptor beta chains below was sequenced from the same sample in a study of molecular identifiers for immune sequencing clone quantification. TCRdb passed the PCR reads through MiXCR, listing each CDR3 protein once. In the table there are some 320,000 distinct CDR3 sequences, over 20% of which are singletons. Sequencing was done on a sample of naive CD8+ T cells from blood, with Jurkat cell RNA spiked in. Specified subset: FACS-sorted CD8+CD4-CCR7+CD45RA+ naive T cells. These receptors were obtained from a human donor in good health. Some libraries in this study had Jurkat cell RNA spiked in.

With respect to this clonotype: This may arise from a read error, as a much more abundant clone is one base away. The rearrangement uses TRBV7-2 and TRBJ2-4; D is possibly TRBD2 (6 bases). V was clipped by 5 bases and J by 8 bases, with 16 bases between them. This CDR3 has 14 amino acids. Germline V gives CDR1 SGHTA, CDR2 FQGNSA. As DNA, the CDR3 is TGTGCCAGCAGCCTTCCCACGGGGGAAGACATTCAGTACTTC. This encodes CASSLPTGEDIQYF.

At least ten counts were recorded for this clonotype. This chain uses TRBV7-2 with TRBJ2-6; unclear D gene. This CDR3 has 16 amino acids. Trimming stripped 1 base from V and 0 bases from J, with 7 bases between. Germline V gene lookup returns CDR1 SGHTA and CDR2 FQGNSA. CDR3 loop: CASSLDLSSGANVLTF. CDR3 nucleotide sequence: TGTGCCAGCAGCTTAGATCTTAGCTCTGGGGCCAACGTCCTGACTTTC.

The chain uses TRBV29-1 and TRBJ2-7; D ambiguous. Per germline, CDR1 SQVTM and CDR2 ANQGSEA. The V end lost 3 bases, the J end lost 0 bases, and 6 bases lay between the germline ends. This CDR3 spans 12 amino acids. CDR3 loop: CSVDTDSYEQYF. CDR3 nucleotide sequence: TGCAGCGTTGACACAGACTCCTACGAGCAGTACTTC.

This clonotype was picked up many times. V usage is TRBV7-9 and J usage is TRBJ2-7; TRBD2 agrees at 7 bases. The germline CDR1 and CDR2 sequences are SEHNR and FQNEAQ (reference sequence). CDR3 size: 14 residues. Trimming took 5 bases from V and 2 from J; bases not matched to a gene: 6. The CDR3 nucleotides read TGTGCCAGCAGCCCGGGAGGCGGAACCTACGAGCAGTACTTC. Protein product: CASSPGGGTYEQYF.

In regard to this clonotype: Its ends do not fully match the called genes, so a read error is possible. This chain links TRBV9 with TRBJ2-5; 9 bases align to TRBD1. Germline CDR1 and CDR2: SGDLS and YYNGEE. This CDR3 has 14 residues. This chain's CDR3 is CASSETGGGEPQYF. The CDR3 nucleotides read TGTGCCAGCAGCGAAACAGGGGGCGGAGAGCCCCAGTACTTC.

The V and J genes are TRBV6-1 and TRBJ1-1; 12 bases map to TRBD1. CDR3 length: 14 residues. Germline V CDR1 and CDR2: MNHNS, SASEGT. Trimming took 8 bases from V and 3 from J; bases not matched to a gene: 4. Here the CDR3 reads CASRGTGGHTEAFF. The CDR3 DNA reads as TGTGCCAGCCGTGGGACAGGGGGCCACACTGAAGCTTTCTTT.

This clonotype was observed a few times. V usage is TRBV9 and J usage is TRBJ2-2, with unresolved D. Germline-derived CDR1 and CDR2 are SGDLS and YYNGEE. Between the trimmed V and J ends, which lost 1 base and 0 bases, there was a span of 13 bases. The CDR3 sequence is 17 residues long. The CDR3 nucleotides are TGTGCCAGCAGCGTAAGTCGTCAGATCGCGAACACCGGGGAGCTGTTTTTT. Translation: CASSVSRQIANTGELFF.

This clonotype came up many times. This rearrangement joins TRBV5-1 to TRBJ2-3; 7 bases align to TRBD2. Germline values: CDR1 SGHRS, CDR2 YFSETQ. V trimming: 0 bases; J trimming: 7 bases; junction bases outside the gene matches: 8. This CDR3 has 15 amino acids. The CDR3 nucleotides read TGCGCCAGCAGCTTGGAGGGACTACCAGTAAATACGCAGTATTTT. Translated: CASSLEGLPVNTQYF.

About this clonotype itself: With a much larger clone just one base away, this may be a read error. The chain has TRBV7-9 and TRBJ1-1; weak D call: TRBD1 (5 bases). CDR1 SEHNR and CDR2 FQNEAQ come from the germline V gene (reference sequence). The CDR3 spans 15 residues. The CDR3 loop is CARSLSQGMNTEAFF. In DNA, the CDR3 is TGTGCCAGGAGCTTAAGCCAGGGAATGAACACTGAAGCTTTCTTT.

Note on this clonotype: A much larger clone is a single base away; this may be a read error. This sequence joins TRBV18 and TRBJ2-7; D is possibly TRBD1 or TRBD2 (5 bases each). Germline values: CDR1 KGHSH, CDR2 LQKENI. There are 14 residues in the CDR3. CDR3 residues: CASSPPGRSYEQNF. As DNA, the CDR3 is TGTGCCAGCTCACCACCGGGACGCTCCTACGAGCAGAACTTC.

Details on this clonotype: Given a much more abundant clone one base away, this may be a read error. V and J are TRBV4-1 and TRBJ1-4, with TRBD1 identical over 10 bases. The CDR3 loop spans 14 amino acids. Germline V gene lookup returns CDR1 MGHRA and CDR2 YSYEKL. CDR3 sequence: CARSLGTGVEKLFF. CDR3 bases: TGCGCCCGCAGCCTAGGGACAGGGGTTGAAAAACTGTTTTTT.

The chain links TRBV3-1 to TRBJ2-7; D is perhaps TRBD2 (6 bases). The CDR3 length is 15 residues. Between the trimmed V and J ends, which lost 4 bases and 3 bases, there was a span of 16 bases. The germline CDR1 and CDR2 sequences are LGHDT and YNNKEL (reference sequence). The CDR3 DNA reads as TGTGCCAGCAGCCGAGAAGGAGGGGTGGTCTACGAGCAGTACTTC. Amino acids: CASSREGGVVYEQYF.

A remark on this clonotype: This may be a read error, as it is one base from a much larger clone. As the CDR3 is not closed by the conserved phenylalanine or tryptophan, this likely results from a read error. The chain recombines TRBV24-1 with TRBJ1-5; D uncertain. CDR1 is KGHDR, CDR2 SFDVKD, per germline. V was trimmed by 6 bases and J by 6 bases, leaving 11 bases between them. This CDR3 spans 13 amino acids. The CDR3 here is CATSLGFGQPQHL. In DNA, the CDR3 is TGTGCCACCAGTCTGGGATTTGGTCAGCCCCAGCATCTT.

CDR3 coding DNA: TGTGCCAGCACGGACTATGGCTCCTACAATGAGCAGTACTTC. Translated: CASTDYGSYNEQYF. The chain links TRBV25-1 to TRBJ2-5, with a weak D call TRBD2 (6 bases). CDR3 length equals 14 residues. Deletions cut 7 bases from V and 11 bases from J, with 23 bases between. Per germline, CDR1 MGHDK and CDR2 SYGVNS. The full variable domain, in which reference TRBV25-1 and TRBJ2-5 provide the parts outside the CDR3, is EADIYQTPRYLVIGTGKKITLECSQTMGHDKMYWYQQDPGMELHLIHYSYGVNSTEKGDLSSESTVSRIRTEHFPLTLESARPSHTSQYLCASTDYGSYNEQYFGPGTRLLVL.

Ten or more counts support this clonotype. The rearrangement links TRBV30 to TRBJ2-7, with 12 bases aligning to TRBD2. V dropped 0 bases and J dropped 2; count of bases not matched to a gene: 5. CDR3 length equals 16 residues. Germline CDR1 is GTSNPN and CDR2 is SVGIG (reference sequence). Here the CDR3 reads CAWSVRTSGNTYEQYF. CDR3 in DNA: TGTGCCTGGAGTGTCCGGACTAGCGGGAATACCTACGAGCAGTACTTC.

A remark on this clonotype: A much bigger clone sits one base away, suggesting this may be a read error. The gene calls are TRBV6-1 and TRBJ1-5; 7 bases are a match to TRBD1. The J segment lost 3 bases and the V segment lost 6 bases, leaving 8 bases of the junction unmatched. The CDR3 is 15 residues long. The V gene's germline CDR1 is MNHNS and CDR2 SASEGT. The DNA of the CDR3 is TGTGCCAGCAGCCTGACAGGGTTAAACAATCAGCCCCAGCATTTT. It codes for CASSLTGLNNQPQHF.

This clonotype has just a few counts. The CDR3 protein is CASSQEFGTGFNEQFF. Written as DNA, the CDR3 is TGCGCCAGCAGCCAAGAGTTCGGGACAGGATTCAATGAGCAGTTCTTC. The chain has TRBV4-3 and TRBJ2-1; TRBD1 matches 8 bases. V shed 0 bases and J 6 bases; nucleotides not matched to a gene: 7. The CDR3 spans 16 residues. Germline assignment: CDR1 LGHNA and CDR2 YSLEER.

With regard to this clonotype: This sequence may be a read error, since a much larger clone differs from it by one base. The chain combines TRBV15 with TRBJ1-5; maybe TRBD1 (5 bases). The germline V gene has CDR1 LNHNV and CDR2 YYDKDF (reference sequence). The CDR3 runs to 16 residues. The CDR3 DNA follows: TGTGCCACCAGCAGGGGATGGCAGGGACCCAATCAGCCCCGGCATTTT. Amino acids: CATSRGWQGPNQPRHF.

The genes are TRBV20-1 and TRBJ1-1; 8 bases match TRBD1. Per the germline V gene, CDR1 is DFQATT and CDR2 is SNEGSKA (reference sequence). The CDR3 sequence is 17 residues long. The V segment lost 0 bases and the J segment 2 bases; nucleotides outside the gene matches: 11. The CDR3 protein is CSARDWWAGGENTEAFF. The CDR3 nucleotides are TGCAGTGCTAGAGATTGGTGGGCAGGGGGCGAAAACACTGAAGCTTTCTTT.

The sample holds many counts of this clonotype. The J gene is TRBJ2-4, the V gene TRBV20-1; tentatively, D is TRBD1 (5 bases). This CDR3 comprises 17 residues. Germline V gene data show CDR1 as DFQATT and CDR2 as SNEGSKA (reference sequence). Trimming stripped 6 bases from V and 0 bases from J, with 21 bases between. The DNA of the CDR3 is TGCAGTGCCCATTCTATGACAGAGCCACTAGCCAAAAACATTCAGTACTTC. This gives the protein CSAHSMTEPLAKNIQYF.

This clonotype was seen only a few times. The DNA for the CDR3 is TGCGCCAGCAGCCAAGATATCGTCACAGACTTACAAGTCTACGAGCAGTACTTC. Protein: CASSQDIVTDLQVYEQYF. The rearrangement links TRBV4-1 to TRBJ2-7, with D unclear. This CDR3 is built from 18 residues. V lost 0 bases, J lost 3 bases, and 21 bases lay in between. CDR1 is MGHRA and CDR2 is YSYEKL in the germline V gene.

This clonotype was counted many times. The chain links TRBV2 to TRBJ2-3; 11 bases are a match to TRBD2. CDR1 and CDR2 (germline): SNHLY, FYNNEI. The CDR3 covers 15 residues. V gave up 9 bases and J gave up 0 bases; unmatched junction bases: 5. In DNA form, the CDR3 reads TGTGCCAGTCTGACTAGCGGGGTTAGCACAGATACGCAGTATTTT. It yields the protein CASLTSGVSTDTQYF.

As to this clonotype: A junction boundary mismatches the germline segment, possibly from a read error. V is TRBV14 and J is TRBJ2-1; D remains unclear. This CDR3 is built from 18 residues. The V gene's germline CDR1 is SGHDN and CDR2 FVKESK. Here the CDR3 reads CASSQESRATVSYNEQLF. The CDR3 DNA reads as TGTGCCAGCAGCCAAGAGTCCCGGGCAACCGTATCCTACAATGAGCAGCTCTTC.

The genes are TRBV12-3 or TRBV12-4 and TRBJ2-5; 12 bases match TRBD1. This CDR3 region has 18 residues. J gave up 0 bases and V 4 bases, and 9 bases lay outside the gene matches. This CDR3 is CASSSPGQGALDQETQYF. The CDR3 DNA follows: TGTGCCAGCAGTTCCCCGGGACAGGGGGCTTTGGACCAAGAGACCCAGTACTTC.

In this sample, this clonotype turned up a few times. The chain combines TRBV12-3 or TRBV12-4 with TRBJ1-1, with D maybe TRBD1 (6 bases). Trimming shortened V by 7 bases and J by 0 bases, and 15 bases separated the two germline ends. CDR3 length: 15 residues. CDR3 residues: CASNGADRMNTEAFF. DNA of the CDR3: TGTGCCAGCAACGGCGCGGACAGAATGAACACTGAAGCTTTCTTT.

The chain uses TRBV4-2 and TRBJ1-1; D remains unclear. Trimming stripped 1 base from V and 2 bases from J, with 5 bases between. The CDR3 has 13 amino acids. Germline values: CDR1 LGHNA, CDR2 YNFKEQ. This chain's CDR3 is CASSQASNTEAFF. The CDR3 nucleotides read TGTGCCAGCAGCCAAGCGAGTAACACTGAAGCTTTCTTT.

For the CDR3, the DNA is TGTGCCAGCAGTGATATACAGGGCCTTTACACTGAAGCTTTCTTT. It is translated as CASSDIQGLYTEAFF. The chain has TRBV6-1 and TRBJ1-1, with D possibly matching TRBD1 (6 bases). The CDR3 has 15 residues. In germline, CDR1 is MNHNS, CDR2 SASEGT. Trimming cost V 3 bases and J 3 bases, with 14 bases left between them.